The 16 T cell receptor beta chains below come from one sample, sequenced in a study of low-dose radiotherapy and immunotherapy resistance in tumors. Gene-specific TRAV and TRBV primers were used for first-strand cDNA, covering alpha and beta chains. The authors amplified TCRs for 20 PCR cycles with a constant-region primer and a V-primer adapter. TCRdb used MiXCR to reprocess the reads, holding one entry per CDR3 protein. This table has almost 45,000 distinct CDR3 sequences, less than 30% appearing once. Noted time point: after trial treatment. The sample's treatment: LDRT plus nivolumab, ipilimumab, low-dose cyclophosphamide and aspirin (RACIN trial). Sequencing was performed on PBMCs, taken after low-dose radiotherapy plus immunotherapy. These receptors were taken from a male donor with prostate cancer.

This clonotype was counted at least ten times. This rearrangement joins TRBV5-1 to TRBJ2-3, with 12 bases identical to TRBD2. CDR3 length: 19 amino acids. The V and J ends lost 3 bases and 3 bases, in that order; junction bases with no gene match: 14. Germline V CDR1 and CDR2: SGHRS, YFSETQ. This chain's CDR3 is CASSSGLAGGIESTDTQYF. The CDR3 DNA reads TGCGCCAGCAGCTCCGGCCTAGCGGGAGGGATCGAGTCAACAGATACGCAGTATTTT.

This clonotype was counted at least ten times. This chain joins TRBV19 and TRBJ1-1, with D maybe TRBD1 (5 bases). The CDR3 covers 13 residues. Germline assignment: CDR1 LNHDA and CDR2 SQIVND (reference sequence). V dropped 5 bases and J dropped 2 bases, with 9 bases sitting between them. The CDR3 is CASSFDRNTEAFF. In DNA form, the CDR3 reads TGTGCCAGTAGTTTTGACAGAAACACTGAAGCTTTCTTT.

This clonotype occurred a few times. V is TRBV12-3 or TRBV12-4 and J is TRBJ2-7; 15 nucleotides line up with TRBD2. V was clipped by 5 bases and J by 4 bases; unmatched bases: 6. This CDR3 is built from 16 residues. CDR3 loop: CASSTGLAGGPYEQYF. The CDR3 DNA is TGTGCCAGCAGTACCGGACTAGCGGGAGGGCCTTACGAGCAGTACTTC.

The genes are TRBV6-1 and TRBJ2-7; D is undetermined. Looked up from germline, CDR1 is MNHNS and CDR2 is SASEGT. Trimming stripped 5 bases from V and 7 bases from J, with 18 bases between. The CDR3 runs 14 residues. The CDR3, as DNA: TGTGCCAGCAGTTCAACTCAAATTCGTATAGAGCAGTACTTC. Protein sequence: CASSSTQIRIEQYF.

The chain uses TRBV6-2 or TRBV6-3 and TRBJ1-2; tentative D call: TRBD1 (5 bases). Trimming removed 5 bases at V and 4 bases at J, with 20 bases between. CDR1 is MNHEY, CDR2 SVGEGT, per germline. The CDR3 loop spans 16 amino acids. CDR3 coding DNA: TGTGCCAGCAGTGAAACGGGCGTGAGGGGAGGCTATGGCTACACCTTC. Its translation is CASSETGVRGGYGYTF.

This clonotype was found many times. The rearrangement uses TRBV30 and TRBJ2-7; 7 nucleotides align to TRBD1. CDR3 size: 14 residues. J gave up 2 bases and V 4 bases, and 8 bases lay outside the gene matches. Germline lookup yields CDR1 GTSNPN and CDR2 SVGIG (reference sequence). CDR3: CAWTRDSQAYEQYF. The CDR3 bases are TGTGCCTGGACCCGGGACAGTCAGGCCTACGAGCAGTACTTC.

This clonotype is medium-sized in the sample. J is TRBJ1-1 and V is TRBV7-2; D unclear. The length of the CDR3 is 13 residues. V was clipped by 1 base and J by 5 bases, with 8 bases between them. Germline V lookup: CDR1 SGHTA, CDR2 FQGNSA. CDR3 in amino acids: CASSLGGLTEAFF. The DNA for the CDR3 is TGTGCCAGCAGCTTAGGGGGATTAACTGAAGCTTTCTTT.

Many counts were recorded for this clonotype. The chain has TRBV2 and TRBJ1-5; tentative D call: TRBD1 (6 bases). Germline V gives CDR1 SNHLY, CDR2 FYNNEI. Trimming pared 8 bases from V and 2 bases from J, leaving 10 bases between. This CDR3 is 13 amino acids long. CDR3 residues: CASQGLGNQPQHF. In DNA form, the CDR3 reads TGTGCCAGCCAGGGGCTCGGCAATCAGCCCCAGCATTTT.

This sequence joins TRBV2 and TRBJ2-7, with 8 bases identical to TRBD2. The CDR3 is 14 residues long. The J segment lost 2 bases and the V segment lost 4 bases, leaving 4 bases of the junction unmatched. Germline V CDR1 and CDR2: SNHLY, FYNNEI. The CDR3 DNA reads as TGTGCCAGCAGTGTGACGGGAGGGCCCTACGAGCAGTACTTC. Translating it yields CASSVTGGPYEQYF.

This clonotype occurred many times. The chain employs TRBV29-1 and TRBJ2-7, with D uncertain. The germline V gene encodes CDR1 SQVTM and CDR2 ANQGSEA. The ends were cut back, 6 bases at V and 2 bases at J, with 5 bases in the middle. The CDR3 totals 10 residues. The CDR3 reads CSVKTYEQYF. CDR3 DNA: TGCAGCGTCAAAACCTACGAGCAGTACTTC.

J is TRBJ1-6 and V is TRBV2, with a tentative D call TRBD1 (5 bases). CDR3 length: 13 amino acids. Trimming took off 8 bases at V and 7 bases at J, with 12 bases between the two ends. The germline CDR1 and CDR2 sequences are SNHLY and FYNNEI. Written as DNA, the CDR3 is TGTGCCAGCCCCAAGACAGTCAATTCACCCCTCCACTTT. This encodes CASPKTVNSPLHF.

The chain links TRBV9 to TRBJ1-3, with 7 bases that match TRBD1. This CDR3 region has 14 residues. The V gene end was trimmed by 3 bases and the J gene end by 7 bases; junction bases not matched to a gene: 7. From germline, CDR1 is SGDLS and CDR2 YYNGEE. CDR3 loop: CASSAQTGRNTIYF. DNA of the CDR3: TGTGCCAGCAGCGCCCAGACAGGGAGGAACACCATATATTTT.

The sample holds many counts of this clonotype. The chain uses TRBV4-1 and TRBJ1-6; no clear D. The CDR3 has 17 residues. Germline V gene lookup returns CDR1 MGHRA and CDR2 YSYEKL. V was trimmed by 5 bases and J by 0 bases, leaving 14 bases between them. CDR3 in amino acids: CASSLRTLSSYNSPLHF. The CDR3 DNA reads TGCGCCAGCAGCTTAAGGACCTTGAGCTCCTATAATTCACCCCTCCACTTT.

This clonotype was detected ten times or more. This rearrangement joins TRBV7-9 to TRBJ2-7; 12 bases align to TRBD2. V lost 5 bases and J lost 2; bases outside the gene matches: 4. Germline CDR1 SEHNR, CDR2 FQNEAQ (reference sequence). CDR3 length: 15 amino acids. CDR3 bases: TGTGCCAGCAGCGGACTAGCGGGATCTACCTACGAGCAGTACTTC. It translates to CASSGLAGSTYEQYF.

With regard to this clonotype: A single base is all that separates this from a far larger clone, so a read error is likely. The chain employs TRBV29-1 and TRBJ2-7, with a possible D match to TRBD2 (7 bases). From germline, CDR1 is SQVTM and CDR2 ANQGSEA. The CDR3 consists of 13 residues. V was shortened by 7 bases and J by 7 bases, with 20 bases between the two germline ends. CDR3 DNA: TGCAGCGCTGTGGCTTCGGGGGGCAATGAGCAGTACTTC. Translated: CSAVASGGNEQYF.

This clonotype was observed a single time. The chain employs TRBV6-6 and TRBJ2-7; 8 nucleotides match TRBD1. This CDR3 region has 14 residues. After removal of 11 bases from V and 0 bases from J, the junction contained 9 bases not matched to a gene. CDR1 is MNHNY and CDR2 is SVGAGI in the germline V gene (reference sequence). The CDR3 DNA reads TGTGCCGCGACAGGGGCCCCGACCTCCTACGAGCAGTACTTC. Amino acid sequence: CAATGAPTSYEQYF.